One sample yielded the 24 T cell receptor beta chains listed below, sequenced in a study of blood T cell repertoires in COVID-19. TCRdb's table, derived via immunoSEQ multiplex PCR, lists solely in-frame clones and lacks some. The table has about 220,000 clones, 85% to 90% seen once. The source material was PBMCs or T cells enriched from blood (not recorded which). All receptors derive from a woman between 50 and 59 years old with acute COVID-19.

The chain recombines TRBV6-2 or TRBV6-3 with TRBJ2-1; maybe TRBD2 (5 bases). V lost 5 bases to trimming and J lost 4 bases, with 9 bases between them. In germline, CDR1 is MNHEY, CDR2 SVGEGT. This CDR3 spans 13 amino acids. This chain's CDR3 is CASSRTGYNEQFF. DNA of the CDR3: TGTGCCAGCAGTAGGACTGGTTACAATGAGCAGTTCTTC.

The chain has TRBV21-1 and TRBJ1-1; no check of the table's D call, TRBD1, against the DNA was made. TRBV21-1 is a recognized pseudogene. This CDR3 spans 15 amino acids. CDR3 nucleotides: TGTGCCAGCAGCAAAGGGTTCGGCAGGGCCGGCGAAGCTTTCTTT. Protein product: CASSKGFGRAGEAFF.

Comments on this clone: One end of the junction does not line up with germline, which may come from a read error. The chain combines TRBV7-7 with TRBJ2-5, with 10 positions matching TRBD2. CDR1 is SSHAT and CDR2 is FNYEAQ in the germline V gene (reference sequence). The CDR3 loop spans 16 amino acids. CDR3 in DNA: TGTGCTAGCAGCTTGGCCGGGACTAGCGTTTCGGAGACCCAGTACTTC. Protein: CASSLAGTSVSETQYF. The whole variable domain, remainder taken from reference TRBV7-7 and TRBJ2-5, is GAGVSQSPRYKVTKRGQDVTLRCDPISSHATLYWYQQALGQGPEFLTYFNYEAQPDKSGLPSDRFSAERPEGSISTLTIQRTEQRDSAMYRCASSLAGTSVSETQYFGPGTRLLVL.

This chain links TRBV7-2 with TRBJ2-7, with 7 bases aligning to TRBD2. The germline CDR1 and CDR2 sequences are SGHTA and FQGNSA. J lost 1 base, V lost 5 bases, and 5 bases had no gene match. The CDR3 length is 14 residues. DNA of the CDR3: TGTGCCAGCAGCCTTGCTAGCGGTTCCTACGAGCAGTACTTC. Protein: CASSLASGSYEQYF.

The chain combines TRBV19 with TRBJ1-2, with D perhaps matching TRBD1 (5 bases). Germline V CDR1 and CDR2: LNHDA, SQIVND (reference sequence). Trimming left V 7 bases short and J 3 bases short, with 15 bases between. The CDR3 sequence is 14 residues long. The CDR3 DNA reads TGTGCCAGTACTAAACAGGAAGTGGACTATGGCTACACCTTC. This sequence encodes CASTKQEVDYGYTF.

The chain has TRBV6-5 and TRBJ1-4, with TRBD1 identical over 9 bases. The trim removed 4 bases at V and 5 bases at J, leaving 8 bases unmatched. Per the germline V gene, CDR1 is MNHEY and CDR2 is SVGAGI. CDR3 length equals 16 residues. Here the CDR3 reads CASSFLAGTGNEKLFF. DNA for the CDR3: TGTGCCAGCAGTTTCTTGGCCGGGACAGGGAATGAAAAACTGTTTTTT.

The rearrangement joins TRBV6-2 or TRBV6-3 to TRBJ2-2; TRBD2 matches at 10 bases. V was clipped by 4 bases and J by 7 bases; unmatched bases: 9. CDR3 size: 16 residues. Germline V CDR1 and CDR2: MNHEY, SVGEGT. As DNA, the CDR3 is TGTGCCAGCAGTTCGCCCAGCGGGAGGGCCGTCGGGGAGCTGTTTTTT. This translates into CASSSPSGRAVGELFF.

The chain recombines TRBV5-4 with TRBJ2-2, with a tentative D call TRBD1 (6 bases). The CDR3 runs to 16 residues. Germline V gene data show CDR1 as SGHNT and CDR2 as YYREEE (reference sequence). V was pared by 5 bases and J by 1 base, with 15 bases between. The CDR3 DNA sequence: TGTGCCAGCAGTCCGCGAGGGGGAATGAACACCGGGGAGCTGTTTTTT. Translating gives CASSPRGGMNTGELFF.

The CDR3 region has the DNA TGCGCCAGCAGCCAGTCAACAGGGGCTTTCTATGGCTACACCTTC. Protein: CASSQSTGAFYGYTF. The V call is TRBV4-3, the J call TRBJ1-2; TRBD1 aligns across 7 bases. The J segment lost 4 bases and the V segment lost 3 bases, leaving 8 bases of the junction unmatched. From germline, CDR1 is LGHNA and CDR2 YSLEER. CDR3 length: 15 residues.

The V gene is TRBV6-5, the J gene TRBJ2-5, with D possibly matching TRBD2 (5 bases). V gave up 6 bases and J gave up 5 bases, with 13 bases separating them. Germline CDR1 MNHEY, CDR2 SVGAGI. The CDR3 covers 13 residues. The CDR3 spells CASSDLLGETQYF. CDR3 DNA: TGTGCCAGCAGCGACCTACTAGGCGAGACCCAGTACTTC.

The chain joins TRBV12-3 or TRBV12-4 to TRBJ1-1; tentative D call: TRBD1 (6 bases). V was clipped by 8 bases and J by 5 bases, with 15 bases between them. The CDR3 runs to 13 residues. CDR3 nucleotide sequence: TGTGCCAGCCGTATAGGGGGGCGTACTGAAGCTTTCTTT. Protein: CASRIGGRTEAFF.

The V call is TRBV21-1, the J call TRBJ1-4. TRBV21-1 is an annotated pseudogene. CDR3 length: 14 residues. The CDR3: CASSKPGSSEKLFF. For the CDR3, the DNA is TGTGCCAGCAGCAAACCCGGTTCGAGCGAAAAACTGTTTTTT.

J is TRBJ2-1 and V is TRBV24-1, with a possible D match to TRBD2 (7 bases). The V and J ends lost 0 bases and 11 bases respectively, with 16 bases between them. The CDR3 is made up of 15 amino acids. The germline CDR1 and CDR2 sequences are KGHDR and SFDVKD. CDR3 residues: CATSDLKGGGPKQFF. The CDR3 DNA reads as TGTGCCACCAGTGATTTGAAAGGGGGAGGGCCAAAGCAGTTCTTC.

V and J are TRBV7-7 and TRBJ1-4, with 10 bases that match TRBD1. CDR3 size: 15 residues. The trim removed 3 bases at V and 7 bases at J, leaving 5 bases unmatched. Germline V gene sequence: CDR1 SSHAT, CDR2 FNYEAQ (reference sequence). In DNA, the CDR3 is TGTGCCAGCAGCTTTGGGACAGGGGCACGTGAAAAACTGTTTTTT. This encodes CASSFGTGAREKLFF.

The V call is TRBV28, the J call TRBJ2-1, with 7 bases lining up with TRBD2. Germline V gene lookup returns CDR1 MDHEN and CDR2 SYDVKM. After removal of 3 bases from V and 7 bases from J, the junction contained 9 bases not matched to a gene. This CDR3 contains 15 residues. The CDR3 loop is CASSFRAGARNEQFF. The CDR3 region has the DNA TGTGCCAGCAGTTTTCGGGCGGGAGCGAGAAATGAGCAGTTCTTC.

This chain links TRBV18 with TRBJ2-3; 9 nucleotides match TRBD2. With 5 bases clipped from V and 1 base from J, the junction kept 10 bases outside the gene matches. The CDR3 consists of 17 residues. The V gene's germline CDR1 is KGHSH and CDR2 LQKENI. This CDR3 is CASSAAGGEKGTDTQYF. The CDR3 bases are TGTGCCAGCTCAGCAGCGGGAGGCGAGAAAGGCACAGATACGCAGTATTTT.

The V call is TRBV7-3, the J call TRBJ2-3; 9 bases are shared with TRBD2. The J segment lost 5 bases and the V segment lost 1 base, leaving 4 bases of the junction unmatched. The germline CDR1 and CDR2 sequences are SGHTA and FQGTGA. This CDR3 contains 15 residues. The CDR3 nucleotides read TGTGCCAGCAGCTTAAGGCGGGAGGGTAAAGATACGCAGTATTTT. It is translated as CASSLRREGKDTQYF.

This chain uses TRBV5-1 with TRBJ2-2; 10 bases agree with TRBD2. The CDR3 length is 15 residues. Germline CDR1 SGHRS, CDR2 YFSETQ. V lost 4 bases to trimming and J lost 4 bases; unmatched junction nucleotides: 4. The CDR3 loop is CASSTWTSGTGELFF. The CDR3 DNA follows: TGCGCCAGCAGCACATGGACTAGCGGCACCGGGGAGCTGTTTTTT.

The genes are TRBV7-6 and TRBJ2-3; D is undetermined. The length of the CDR3 is 14 residues. Trimming cost V 1 base and J 2 bases, with 7 bases left between them. Germline CDR1 SGHVS, CDR2 FNYEAQ. CDR3 residues: CASSLGVATDTQYF. CDR3 coding DNA: TGTGCCAGCAGCTTAGGAGTAGCCACAGATACGCAGTATTTT. Variable domain in full (rest from reference TRBV7-6 and TRBJ2-3): GAGVSQSPRYKVTKRGQDVALRCDPISGHVSLYWYRQALGQGPEFLTYFNYEAQQDKSGLPNDRFSAERPEGSISTLTIQRTEQRDSAMYRCASSLGVATDTQYFGPGTRLTVL.

This clone was seen only once. This sequence joins TRBV4-2 and TRBJ1-2; the match to TRBD1 covers 8 bases. Germline-derived CDR1 and CDR2 are LGHNA and YNFKEQ. The CDR3 totals 20 residues. The ends lost 0 bases at V and 0 bases at J; junction bases unmatched: 15. The CDR3 spells CASSQDSFRDRISPNYGYTF. DNA of the CDR3: TGTGCCAGCAGCCAAGACTCATTCCGGGACAGGATTTCTCCTAACTATGGCTACACCTTC.

CDR3 DNA sequence: TGTGCCAGCAGTGACGTAGCGGGAGGCATGGAGACGTACAATGAGCAGTTCTTC. Amino acids: CASSDVAGGMETYNEQFF. The chain has TRBV2 and TRBJ2-1; 10 bases are shared with TRBD2. In germline, CDR1 is SNHLY, CDR2 FYNNEI. The CDR3 sequence is 18 residues long. J was trimmed by 4 bases and V by 3 bases; bases with no gene match: 12.

The chain combines TRBV19 with TRBJ2-6; 7 bases fit TRBD1. Germline CDR1 is LNHDA and CDR2 is SQIVND (reference sequence). The V gene end was trimmed by 5 bases and the J gene end by 5 bases; junction bases not matched to a gene: 6. This CDR3 has 15 amino acids. CDR3 coding DNA: TGTGCCAGTAGTCCCGGGACAGTCTGGGCCAACGTCCTGACTTTC. This codes for CASSPGTVWANVLTF.

The V gene is TRBV5-1, the J gene TRBJ2-5, with 14 bases that match TRBD2. Per the germline V gene, CDR1 is SGHRS and CDR2 is YFSETQ. V dropped 4 bases and J dropped 4; count of bases not matched to a gene: 12. The CDR3 covers 18 residues. DNA of the CDR3: TGCGCCAGCAGCCCGGCCGGGACTAGCGGGAGTGGAGGAGAGACCCAGTACTTC. Translating gives CASSPAGTSGSGGETQYF.

V gene TRBV3-1 (or the pseudogene TRBV3-2) combines with J gene TRBJ1-1; 7 bases fit TRBD1. Germline assignment: CDR1 LGHDT and CDR2 YNNKEL (reference sequence). The CDR3 runs to 15 residues. V was clipped by 0 bases and J by 1 base; unmatched bases: 2. For the CDR3, the DNA is TGTGCCAGCAGCCAAGAGGGGACAGCGAACACTGAAGCTTTCTTT. Amino acid sequence: CASSQEGTANTEAFF.